This T cell receptor beta chain was profiled in a study of shared clonotypes between healthy human individuals. Regarding the study as a whole: Generally, naive subsets (rather than memory subsets) showed larger estimated richness. In having few donors, the study represented limited genetic and exposure-history diversity.

Data came from immunoSEQ multiplex PCR; TCRdb stores just in-frame clones and leaves some out. The sample has roughly 2.6 million clones; over 85% are singletons. V lost 3 bases, J lost 6 bases, and 6 bases lay in between. The CDR3 is 11 residues long. Germline loops: CDR1 MDHEN, CDR2 SYDVKM. On this clone itself: Its antigen is not known.

The rearrangement joins TRBV28 to TRBJ2-7, with D hard to call. Sequenced sample: naive CD4+ T cells sorted from blood. Subset meaning: CD45RA+ positively selected. The clonotype originates from a man younger than 30 in good health. In DNA, the CDR3 is TGTGCCAGCAGTTTTGTCTCCGAGCAGTACTTC. It encodes CASSFVSEQYF.